These 28 T cell receptor beta chains share one sample of origin, sequenced in a study of blood T cell repertoires in COVID-19. Repertoires were generated with immunoSEQ multiplex PCR, while TCRdb's copy carries only in-frame clones and drops some. The sample lists 150,000 to 200,000 clones, roughly 90% occurring once. Source material: peripheral blood. The receptors here all came from a man aged 55 to 70 with acute or convalescent COVID-19.

The chain carries TRBV4-1 and TRBJ2-2; D is perhaps TRBD2 (6 bases). CDR1 and CDR2 (germline): MGHRA, YSYEKL. The CDR3 has 14 amino acids. The V gene lost 4 bases and the J gene lost 5 bases, with 11 bases spanning the gap. The CDR3 bases are TGCGCCAGCAGCCCCGGGACTGCGACCGGGGAGCTGTTTTTT. Translation gives CASSPGTATGELFF.

V gene TRBV19 combines with J gene TRBJ2-1; 11 bases are shared with TRBD2. J was trimmed by 8 bases and V by 10 bases; bases with no gene match: 7. Germline-derived CDR1 and CDR2 are LNHDA and SQIVND (reference sequence). The CDR3 sequence is 13 residues long. As DNA, the CDR3 is TGTGCCACAACTAGCGGGAGTCGCCATGAGCAGTTCTTC. It yields the protein CATTSGSRHEQFF.

The rearrangement links TRBV9 to TRBJ1-3; D not certain. Between the trimmed V and J ends, which lost 4 bases and 0 bases, there was a span of 11 bases. The germline CDR1 and CDR2 sequences are SGDLS and YYNGEE. This CDR3 is built from 15 residues. The CDR3 sequence is CASSISPSSGNTIYF. CDR3 DNA: TGTGCCAGCAGCATTAGCCCCAGCTCTGGAAACACCATATATTTT. Full variable domain (missing parts from reference TRBV9 and TRBJ1-3): DSGVTQTPKHLITATGQRVTLRCSPRSGDLSVYWYQQSLDQGLQFLIQYYNGEERAKGNILERFSAQQFPDLHSELNLSSLELGDSALYFCASSISPSSGNTIYFGEGSWLTVV.

The V call is TRBV5-1, the J call TRBJ2-1; D perhaps matches TRBD1 (5 bases). In germline, CDR1 is SGHRS, CDR2 YFSETQ. The CDR3 covers 16 residues. The ends were cut back, 0 bases at V and 3 bases at J, with 13 bases in the middle. The CDR3 DNA sequence: TGCGCCAGCAGCTTGGTCTCCAGGGCCCTCTACAATGAGCAGTTCTTC. Protein product: CASSLVSRALYNEQFF. The entire variable domain, with the rest obtained from reference TRBV5-1 and TRBJ2-1, is as follows: KAGVTQTPRYLIKTRGQQVTLSCSPISGHRSVSWYQQTPGQGLQFLFEYFSETQRNKGNFPGRFSGRQFSNSRSEMNVSTLELGDSALYLCASSLVSRALYNEQFFGPGTRLTVL.

The rearrangement uses TRBV27 and TRBJ1-2, with 8 bases that match TRBD1. Germline CDR1 and CDR2: MNHEY and SMNVEV (reference sequence). The CDR3 totals 21 residues. V dropped 4 bases and J dropped 5; count of bases not matched to a gene: 27. This chain's CDR3 is CASSSRSTSRDRRRTLYGYTF. The CDR3 DNA sequence: TGTGCCAGCAGTTCCAGATCAACCAGCCGGGACAGGCGCCGTACTCTTTATGGCTACACCTTC.

The chain uses TRBV11-2 and TRBJ1-5; D is perhaps TRBD1 (5 bases). Germline CDR1 reads SGHAT; CDR2 reads FQNNGV. The CDR3 is made up of 15 amino acids. Trimming stripped 0 bases from V and 10 bases from J, with 16 bases between. The CDR3 loop is CASSLDLGESAPQHF. Here the CDR3 DNA reads TGTGCCAGCAGCTTAGATCTAGGGGAATCAGCCCCCCAGCATTTT.

The chain joins TRBV11-2 to TRBJ1-1; D gene ambiguous. In germline, CDR1 is SGHAT, CDR2 FQNNGV. V was trimmed by 1 base and J by 4 bases, leaving 13 bases between them. This CDR3 has 15 amino acids. CDR3 nucleotides: TGTGCCAGCAGCTTAGGCGAGACGGCGGTCACTGAAGCTTTCTTT. It codes for CASSLGETAVTEAFF.

In this sample, this clone turned up many times. J is TRBJ1-2 and V is TRBV3-1 (or the pseudogene TRBV3-2), with 7 nucleotides matching TRBD1. The ends lost 1 base at V and 5 bases at J; junction bases unmatched: 7. CDR1 and CDR2 from the germline V gene are LGHDT and YNNKEL (reference sequence). CDR3 size: 15 residues. As DNA, the CDR3 is TGTGCCAGCAGCCAAGGCGGCAGGGGGACTTATGGCTACACCTTC. Translating it yields CASSQGGRGTYGYTF.

This clone was recorded once. V gene TRBV12-3 or TRBV12-4 combines with J gene TRBJ2-7; TRBD1 matches at 9 bases. The ends lost 6 bases at V and 7 bases at J; junction bases unmatched: 7. CDR3 size: 13 residues. DNA of the CDR3: TGTGCCAGCAGCCCGGACAGGGGACGGGAGCAGTACTTC. Amino acid sequence: CASSPDRGREQYF.

The chain carries TRBV24-1 and TRBJ2-2, with 7 bases that match TRBD1. J was trimmed by 1 base and V by 9 bases; bases with no gene match: 4. CDR3 size: 14 residues. Germline lookup yields CDR1 KGHDR and CDR2 SFDVKD. The CDR3 DNA reads TGTGCCACCGCCCGGACAGGGAACACCGGGGAGCTGTTTTTT. Its protein product is CATARTGNTGELFF.

The chain uses TRBV3-1 (or the pseudogene TRBV3-2) and TRBJ1-2; D possibly corresponds to TRBD1 (5 bases). V lost 4 bases to trimming and J lost 4 bases, with 19 bases between them. This CDR3 has 16 residues. CDR1 is LGHDT and CDR2 is YNNKEL in the germline V gene (reference sequence). CDR3: CASSPGGRRNSYGYTF. For the CDR3, the DNA is TGTGCCAGCAGCCCCGGGGGGAGACGGAACTCCTATGGCTACACCTTC.

This clone was observed once. The chain carries TRBV28 and TRBJ1-6; D is unresolved. Germline V gene data show CDR1 as MDHEN and CDR2 as SYDVKM. This CDR3 is 13 amino acids long. V was shortened by 3 bases and J by 15 bases, with 15 bases between the two germline ends. The CDR3 sequence: CASSLRYQDFLHF. CDR3 DNA sequence: TGTGCCAGCAGTTTGCGGTATCAGGACTTCCTCCACTTT.

The chain carries TRBV10-3 and TRBJ1-1; 7 bases are a match to TRBD1. This CDR3 comprises 14 residues. Unmatched junction bases numbered 3, after V lost 4 bases and J lost 1 base. Germline CDR1 and CDR2: ENHRY and SYGVKD. The CDR3 nucleotides are TGTGCCATCAGTGCGGAGGGGGCGAACACTGAAGCTTTCTTT. It specifies CAISAEGANTEAFF.

CDR3 sequence (DNA): TGTGCCAGCAGCCCCGGAGGAGATACGCAGTATTTT. Translated: CASSPGGDTQYF. This chain joins TRBV7-3 and TRBJ2-3; D perhaps matches TRBD2 (5 bases). The germline CDR1 and CDR2 sequences are SGHTA and FQGTGA. V lost 5 bases, J lost 5 bases, and 8 bases lay in between. The CDR3 runs 12 residues.

The chain has TRBV10-3 and TRBJ2-2; no firm D call. V was shortened by 6 bases and J by 0 bases, with 8 bases between the two germline ends. CDR1 and CDR2 (germline): ENHRY, SYGVKD. CDR3 size: 14 residues. CDR3 sequence (DNA): TGTGCCATCAGAAGCCTCGCGAACACCGGGGAGCTGTTTTTT. Translating gives CAIRSLANTGELFF.

J is TRBJ1-5 and V is TRBV4-1; D not resolved. The germline V gene has CDR1 MGHRA and CDR2 YSYEKL. The CDR3 is 14 residues long. V dropped 0 bases and J dropped 5 bases, with 8 bases sitting between them. The DNA for the CDR3 is TGCGCCAGCAGCCAAGACGGGATTCATCAGCCCCAGCATTTT. Translated: CASSQDGIHQPQHF.

The chain recombines TRBV5-1 with TRBJ1-1; 8 positions agree with TRBD1. After removal of 3 bases from V and 6 bases from J, the junction contained 13 bases not matched to a gene. This CDR3 spans 16 amino acids. Germline CDR1 and CDR2: SGHRS and YFSETQ. The CDR3 reads CASSSSAGQGISEAFF. For the CDR3, the DNA is TGCGCCAGCAGCTCCTCAGCCGGACAGGGAATATCTGAAGCTTTCTTT. The full variable domain, its missing parts supplied by reference TRBV5-1 and TRBJ1-1, is KAGVTQTPRYLIKTRGQQVTLSCSPISGHRSVSWYQQTPGQGLQFLFEYFSETQRNKGNFPGRFSGRQFSNSRSEMNVSTLELGDSALYLCASSSSAGQGISEAFFGQGTRLTVV.

This clone was seen a few times. The V and J genes are TRBV6-2 or TRBV6-3 and TRBJ1-1; the D is unclear. The V end lost 5 bases, the J end lost 4 bases, and 14 bases lay between the germline ends. This CDR3 has 14 residues. CDR1 is MNHEY and CDR2 is SVGEGT in the germline V gene. Written as DNA, the CDR3 is TGTGCCAGCAGTGGACTAGGGCCGCGCACTGAAGCTTTCTTT. The encoded protein is CASSGLGPRTEAFF.

V is TRBV5-1 and J is TRBJ1-2; TRBD1 matches at 7 bases. J lost 4 bases, V lost 0 bases, and 3 bases had no gene match. The CDR3 covers 14 residues. Germline values: CDR1 SGHRS, CDR2 YFSETQ. The CDR3 nucleotides read TGCGCCAGCAGCTTGGAAGGGGGCTTCTATGGCTACACCTTC. Residues: CASSLEGGFYGYTF. The full variable domain, its missing parts supplied by reference TRBV5-1 and TRBJ1-2, is KAGVTQTPRYLIKTRGQQVTLSCSPISGHRSVSWYQQTPGQGLQFLFEYFSETQRNKGNFPGRFSGRQFSNSRSEMNVSTLELGDSALYLCASSLEGGFYGYTFGSGTRLTVV.

This clone appeared a single time. J is TRBJ2-1 and V is TRBV5-1; D is uncertain. Germline V gene data show CDR1 as SGHRS and CDR2 as YFSETQ. CDR3 length: 12 residues. Deletions cut 0 bases from V and 8 bases from J, with 6 bases between. CDR3 sequence: CASSLDFDEQFF. In DNA form, the CDR3 reads TGCGCCAGCAGCTTGGACTTCGATGAGCAGTTCTTC.

The rearrangement joins TRBV4-2 to TRBJ1-1; 7 bases are shared with TRBD1. This CDR3 has 21 amino acids. After removal of 2 bases from V and 1 base from J, the junction contained 22 bases not matched to a gene. In germline, CDR1 is LGHNA, CDR2 YNFKEQ. The CDR3 DNA follows: TGTGCCAGCAGCCAACGCTTTAGGTGGGACAGCCACCCTTATACGAACACTGAAGCTTTCTTT. Translation gives CASSQRFRWDSHPYTNTEAFF.

This clone was recorded once. This chain connects TRBV5-4 to TRBJ2-2; 8 nucleotides line up with TRBD1. Germline V gives CDR1 SGHNT, CDR2 YYREEE (reference sequence). V shed 5 bases and J 1 base; nucleotides not matched to a gene: 7. This CDR3 spans 16 amino acids. CDR3 residues: CASSSNRGWNTGELFF. CDR3 sequence (DNA): TGTGCCAGCAGTTCTAACAGGGGGTGGAACACCGGGGAGCTGTTTTTT.

The chain couples TRBV14 to TRBJ1-2; maybe TRBD1 (6 bases). The ends were cut back, 4 bases at V and 4 bases at J, with 19 bases in the middle. Germline-derived CDR1 and CDR2 are SGHDN and FVKESK. This CDR3 contains 16 residues. The CDR3 bases are TGTGCCAGCAGCCCGGACAGCCGCGGCACCCTCTATGGCTACACCTTC. It encodes CASSPDSRGTLYGYTF.

The chain uses TRBV7-2 and TRBJ2-7; D unclear. Germline CDR1 SGHTA, CDR2 FQGNSA. The V end lost 1 base, the J end lost 0 bases, and 7 bases lay between the germline ends. This CDR3 spans 14 amino acids. The CDR3 coding sequence is TGTGCCAGCAGCTTAGGGCCTTCCTCCTACGAGCAGTACTTC. This codes for CASSLGPSSYEQYF.

The gene calls are TRBV18 and TRBJ1-5; D uncertain. This CDR3 is built from 15 residues. Trimming removed 3 bases from V and 4 bases from J, with 13 bases in between. CDR1 is KGHSH, CDR2 LQKENI, per germline. The CDR3, as DNA: TGTGCCAGCTCACCCGGGCCGGGAGAGAATCAGCCCCAGCATTTT. Translated, it gives CASSPGPGENQPQHF.

The chain employs TRBV6-5 and TRBJ1-1; D gene ambiguous. Per the germline V gene, CDR1 is MNHEY and CDR2 is SVGAGI. This CDR3 spans 14 amino acids. V was cut by 5 bases and J by 4 bases, with 14 bases left in between. The CDR3 protein is CASSHAVPGTEAFF. In nucleotides, the CDR3 is TGTGCCAGCAGTCACGCCGTACCGGGCACTGAAGCTTTCTTT.

The chain carries TRBV19 and TRBJ2-3, with 10 bases identical to TRBD1. J gave up 5 bases and V 5 bases, and 7 bases lay outside the gene matches. Germline V gene lookup returns CDR1 LNHDA and CDR2 SQIVND (reference sequence). The CDR3 consists of 15 residues. CDR3 amino acids: CASSPGQGEGDTQYF. As DNA, the CDR3 is TGTGCCAGTAGTCCAGGACAGGGGGAAGGAGATACGCAGTATTTT.

The chain combines TRBV19 with TRBJ1-6, with 8 bases lining up with TRBD1. Trimming removed 5 bases from V and 6 bases from J; junction bases left unmatched: 6. This CDR3 comprises 15 residues. CDR1 is LNHDA and CDR2 is SQIVND in the germline V gene (reference sequence). DNA of the CDR3: TGTGCCAGTAGTGTGACAGGGGATTCTAATTCACCCCTCCACTTT. As protein: CASSVTGDSNSPLHF.